This T cell receptor beta chain was found in a study of beta chain features in type 1 diabetes. Notes on the study in general: Insertions were fewer and deletions more numerous at VDJ junctions in type 1 diabetes patients. Patients' naive, central memory and Treg TCRB repertoires seemed closer to one another than those of healthy donors.

Investigators reverse transcribed all isolated RNA, so they sequenced expressed TCRB transcripts. Each sample of naive, central memory or regulatory T cells had, on average, about 3.57 million reads. The protocol was immunoSEQ multiplex PCR, while the TCRdb copy is restricted to in-frame clones and leaves out a portion. The table has about 620,000 clones, 15% to 18% seen once. Trimming pared 1 base from V and 1 base from J, leaving 8 bases between. This CDR3 comprises 14 residues. CDR1 and CDR2 (germline): SGHTA, FQGNSA. This clone has more than one count but fewer than ten. Its antigen is still unknown.

The sample taken for sequencing was naive CD4+ T cells from blood. The chain uses TRBV7-2 and TRBJ2-7; D unresolved. The receptor was derived from a man aged 18 to 29 in good health. The CDR3 is CASSLGADSYEQYF. Here the CDR3 DNA reads TGTGCCAGCAGCTTAGGGGCTGATTCCTACGAGCAGTACTTC.